Listed below are T cell receptor beta chains from one sample, sequenced in a study of cytomegalovirus exposure and HLA in healthy donors. The protocol was immunoSEQ multiplex PCR, while the TCRdb copy is restricted to in-frame clones and leaves out a portion. Among about 64,000 clones listed, about 85% were seen once. Sequencing was performed on PBMCs. The receptors derive from a female donor in good health and CMV-seronegative. CDR3s include the opening cysteine and the closing phenylalanine or tryptophan. A D gene is named only where the DNA matches it firmly. Where a row states a size, it is once, few, many or the class of an expanded clone; other rows omit it.

TRBV19	TRBJ2-2	NA	NA	TGTGCCAGTAGTATGGGCGCAGGGGGGACCGGGGAGCTGTTTTTT	CASSMGAGGTGELFF
TRBV18	TRBJ2-1	NA	NA	TGTGCCAGCTCACTACAGGGACCGAGCTCGGAGTTATTCTACAATGAGCAGTTCTTC	CASSLQGPSSELFYNEQFF
TRBV9	TRBJ2-5	NA	NA	TGTGCCAGCAGCCCAGGACTAACCCAAGAGACCCAGTACTTC	CASSPGLTQETQYF
TRBV4-1	TRBJ2-1	NA	NA	TGCGCCAGCAGCCAAGAGGACAGCTCCCAAGTCTCCTACAATGAGCAGTTCTTC	CASSQEDSSQVSYNEQFF
TRBV7-8	TRBJ2-7	NA	NA	TGTGCCAGCAGCTTAGTTGGGCGAGCAGACTACGAGCAGTACTTC	CASSLVGRADYEQYF
TRBV15	TRBJ2-3	NA	TRBD2	TGTGCCACCATGTCGGGACTAGCGGGGGATACGCAGTATTTT	CATMSGLAGDTQYF
TRBV30	TRBJ1-5	NA	NA	TGTGCCTGGAGTGTAAGGGAGTTTACGCCCCAGCATTTT	CAWSVREFTPQHF
TRBV7-2	TRBJ1-5	NA	NA	TGTGCCAGCAGCTTAGGTGGCAGGGGAAATCAGCCCCAGCATTTT	CASSLGGRGNQPQHF
TRBV7-9	TRBJ1-1	NA	NA	TGTGCCAGCAGCTTACCCCTCAGGGATTTTAGGGAAGGCTACACTGAAGCTTTCTTT	CASSLPLRDFREGYTEAFF
TRBV18	TRBJ2-1	NA	TRBD1	TGTGGAGGGGGCAATTCCTACAATGAGCAGTTCTTC	CGGGNSYNEQFF
TRBV13	TRBJ2-7	NA	TRBD1	TGTGCCAGCAGCAGACGACAGGGGGCCGGCGAGCAGTACTTC	CASSRRQGAGEQYF
TRBV25-1	TRBJ2-7	NA	NA	TGTGCCAGCAGTGCTACCGGGACCTACGAGCAGTACTTC	CASSATGTYEQYF
TRBV5-1	TRBJ1-3	NA	NA	TGCGCCAGCAGCTTGCAGAGGGGAAACACCATATATTTT	CASSLQRGNTIYF
TRBV11-1	TRBJ2-3	once	TRBD2	TGTGCCAGCAGCGAGTCCGCTAGCGGGAGGAAGTCAGATACGCAGTATTTT	CASSESASGRKSDTQYF
TRBV7-9	TRBJ1-5	NA	TRBD1	TGTGCCAGCAGCAGAACAGGGGGATCGGGCAATCAGCCCCAGCATTTT	CASSRTGGSGNQPQHF
TRBV2	TRBJ2-5	NA	NA	TGTGCCAGCAGTGTAGGTAGACTATCGGAGACCCAGTACTTC	CASSVGRLSETQYF
TRBV2	TRBJ2-2	NA	TRBD2	TGTGCCAGCAGTCGTAATAGCGGGAGGGCCGGCACCGGGGAGCTGTTTTTT	CASSRNSGRAGTGELFF
TRBV6-1	TRBJ1-5	NA	TRBD1	TGTGCCAGCAGCGGTGGACAGGGGTTTGATCAGCCCCAGCATTTT	CASSGGQGFDQPQHF
TRBV4-2	TRBJ1-4	NA	NA	TGTGCCAGCAGCCAAGATTGGGCAGGGTTGATGGGGAAAAATGAAAAACTGTTTTTT	CASSQDWAGLMGKNEKLFF
TRBV7-7	TRBJ2-5	NA	NA	TGTGCTAGCAGCTTAGACGGGAGCCGGACCCAGTACTTC	CASSLDGSRTQYF
TRBV4-1	TRBJ2-1	NA	TRBD1	TGCGCCAGCAGCCAACCGACAGGGGGGTCCTACAATGAGCAGTTCTTC	CASSQPTGGSYNEQFF
TRBV6-1	TRBJ1-1	NA	NA	TGTGCCAGCAGTTCCCCATTAACGGGGAACACTGAAGCTTTCTTT	CASSSPLTGNTEAFF
TRBV6-1	TRBJ1-2	NA	TRBD1	TGTGCCAGCAGTGAAGCTCAGGGGGCGCTTGGCTACACCTTC	CASSEAQGALGYTF
TRBV7-8	TRBJ2-3	NA	TRBD2	TGTGCCAGCAGCCGCCGGGGGGCGGGGGGAACAGATACGCAGTATTTT	CASSRRGAGGTDTQYF
TRBV19	TRBJ1-4	NA	NA	TGTGCCAGTAGTCCAAAGGACATTTATGAAAAACTGTTTTTT	CASSPKDIYEKLFF
TRBV27	TRBJ1-5	NA	TRBD1	TGTGCCAGCAGTTCCGGACAGGTCAATCAGCCCCAGCATTTT	CASSSGQVNQPQHF
TRBV28	TRBJ2-3	NA	NA	TGTGCCAGCGCGGCGCTCCCAGATACGCAGTATTTT	CASAALPDTQYF